The present T cell receptor (beta chain) was sequenced within a study of blood T cells in healthy people across ages. Findings and caveats of the study: TCR beta diversity tracked closely with naive T cell percentage.

CDR3 length equals 11 residues. Germline lookup yields CDR1 MNHEY and CDR2 SVGEGT. V lost 8 bases, J lost 2 bases, and 7 bases lay in between. Turning to this clonotype: No antigen is known for it.

A J-beta primer mix and a sample-barcoded 5' primer were used in a second PCR of about 7 to 12 cycles. TCRdb reanalysed the 5' RACE reads using MiXCR and keeps one entry per CDR3 protein. The sample records under 2,000,000 distinct CDR3 sequences, around half being singletons. The people who gave samples were healthy Caucasians from Russia, aged about 6 to 100. Peripheral blood samples of 9.5 to 10 milliliters were drawn from each donor. This sequence was found in a woman aged 40 to 50 in good health. The chain joins TRBV6-2 or TRBV6-3 to TRBJ2-7, with D hard to call. The specimen sequenced was blood. CDR3 nucleotide sequence: TGTGCCAGCGCGTTCGCCTACGAGCAGTACTTC. Translated, it gives CASAFAYEQYF.